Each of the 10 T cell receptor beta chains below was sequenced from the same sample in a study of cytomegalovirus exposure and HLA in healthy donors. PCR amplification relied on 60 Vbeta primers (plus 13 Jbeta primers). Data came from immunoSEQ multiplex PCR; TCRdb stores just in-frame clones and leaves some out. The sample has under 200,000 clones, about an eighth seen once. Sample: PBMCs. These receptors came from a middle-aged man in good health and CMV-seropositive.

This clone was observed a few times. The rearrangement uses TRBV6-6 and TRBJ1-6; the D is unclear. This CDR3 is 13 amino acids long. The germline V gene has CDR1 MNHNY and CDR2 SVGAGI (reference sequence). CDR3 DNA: TGTGCATATGGCAGCTCCTATAATTCACCCCTCCACTTT. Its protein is CAYGSSYNSPLHF.

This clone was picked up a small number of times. CDR3 sequence: CASREQGYTGELFF. In DNA, the CDR3 is TGTGCCAGCAGGGAACAGGGATATACCGGGGAGCTGTTTTTT. The V call is TRBV6-6, the J call TRBJ2-2, with D possibly being TRBD1 (6 bases). Germline loops: CDR1 MNHNY, CDR2 SVGAGI (reference sequence). Trimming took off 6 bases at V and 5 bases at J, with 13 bases between the two ends. The CDR3 consists of 14 residues.

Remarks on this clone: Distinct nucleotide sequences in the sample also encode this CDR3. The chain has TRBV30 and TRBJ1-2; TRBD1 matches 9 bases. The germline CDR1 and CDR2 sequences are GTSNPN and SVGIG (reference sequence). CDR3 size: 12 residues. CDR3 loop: CARSQGAHGYTF. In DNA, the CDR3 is TGTGCAAGATCACAGGGGGCGCATGGCTACACCTTC. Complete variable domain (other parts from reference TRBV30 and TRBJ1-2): SQTIHQWPATLVQPVGSPLSLECTVEGTSNPNLYWYRQAAGRGLQLLFYSVGIGQISSEVPQNLSASRPQDRQFILSSKKLLLSDSGFYLCARSQGAHGYTFGSGTRLTVV.

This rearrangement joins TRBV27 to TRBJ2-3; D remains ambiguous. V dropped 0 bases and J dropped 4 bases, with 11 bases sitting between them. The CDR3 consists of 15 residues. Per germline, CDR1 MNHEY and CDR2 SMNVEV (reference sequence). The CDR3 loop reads CASSLSSRLPDTQYF. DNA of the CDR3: TGTGCCAGCAGTTTATCGTCCCGACTCCCAGATACGCAGTATTTT.

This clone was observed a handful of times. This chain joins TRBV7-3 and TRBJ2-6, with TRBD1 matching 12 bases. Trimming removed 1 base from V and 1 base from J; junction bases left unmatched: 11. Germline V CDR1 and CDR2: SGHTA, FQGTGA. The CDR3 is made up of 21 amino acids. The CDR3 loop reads CASSLIGFRDRGRSGANVLTF. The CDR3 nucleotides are TGTGCCAGCAGCTTAATAGGGTTCCGGGACAGGGGGCGTTCTGGGGCCAACGTCCTGACTTTC.

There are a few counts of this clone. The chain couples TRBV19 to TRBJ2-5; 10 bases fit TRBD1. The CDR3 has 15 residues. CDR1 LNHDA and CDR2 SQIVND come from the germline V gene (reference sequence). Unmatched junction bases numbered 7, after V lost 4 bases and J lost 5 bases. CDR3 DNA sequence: TGTGCCAGTAGTACCTGGACAGGGGGTCGGGAGACCCAGTACTTC. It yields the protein CASSTWTGGRETQYF.

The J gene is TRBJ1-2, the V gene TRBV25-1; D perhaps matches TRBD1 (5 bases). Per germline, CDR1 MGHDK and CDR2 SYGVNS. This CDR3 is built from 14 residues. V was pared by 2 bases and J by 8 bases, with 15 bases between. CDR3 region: CASSEMGPMEGYTF. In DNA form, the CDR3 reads TGTGCCAGCAGTGAAATGGGGCCCATGGAGGGCTACACCTTC.

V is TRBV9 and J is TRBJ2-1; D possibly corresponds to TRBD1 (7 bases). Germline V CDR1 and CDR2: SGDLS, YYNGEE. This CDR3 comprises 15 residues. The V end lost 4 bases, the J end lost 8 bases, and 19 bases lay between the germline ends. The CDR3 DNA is TGTGCCAGCAGCCCCCTCGGGCAGGGGGGTTATGAGCAGTTCTTC. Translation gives CASSPLGQGGYEQFF.

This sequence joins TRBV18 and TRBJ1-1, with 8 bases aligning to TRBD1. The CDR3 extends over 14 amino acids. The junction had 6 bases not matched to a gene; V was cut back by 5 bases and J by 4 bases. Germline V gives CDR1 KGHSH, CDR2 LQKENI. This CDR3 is CASSGTTGVTEAFF. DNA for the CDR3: TGTGCCAGCTCAGGAACGACAGGGGTCACTGAAGCTTTCTTT.

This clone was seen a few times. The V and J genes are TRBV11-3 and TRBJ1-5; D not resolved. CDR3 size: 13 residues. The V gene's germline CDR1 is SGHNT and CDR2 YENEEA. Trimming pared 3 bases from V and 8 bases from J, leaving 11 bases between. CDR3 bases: TGTGCCAGCAGCTTTAATTCCGCGGAGCCCCAGCATTTT. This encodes CASSFNSAEPQHF.